A single sample gave rise to the 17 T cell receptor beta chains below, sequenced in a study of spatial heterogeneity in lung cancer. TCRdb re-called the 5' RACE reads through MiXCR, storing one row per CDR3 protein. This repertoire shows 11,000 or so distinct CDR3 sequences, over 3% found once; its top ten account for around 50%. The time point: sample taken at primary tumor resection. Material for sequencing was whole RNA from tumor, nontumor lung or frozen PBMC, left unsorted. The sample in question was PBMCs, obtained at surgery. The receptors shown here come from a female donor with early-stage non-small cell lung cancer.

This clonotype was seen repeatedly, ten times or more. This beta chain represents an off-target read in a library built for alpha chains; its size is of limited meaning. The chain combines TRBV6-2 or TRBV6-3 with TRBJ1-1, with D tentatively TRBD1 (5 bases). With 8 bases removed from V and 4 bases from J, the gap between germline ends came to 11 bases. Germline CDR1 is MNHEY and CDR2 is SVGEGT. CDR3 length: 12 residues. The DNA of the CDR3 is TGTGCCAGCGCCGATGGGGGCACTGAAGCTTTCTTT. It codes for CASADGGTEAFF.

This clonotype was picked up a small number of times. With the library built for alpha chains, this beta chain is off target and its frequency is not meaningful. The chain joins TRBV10-3 to TRBJ2-3; D is ambiguous. This CDR3 spans 14 amino acids. Germline lookup yields CDR1 ENHRY and CDR2 SYGVKD. Trimming pared 0 bases from V and 4 bases from J, leaving 8 bases between. The CDR3 here is CAISESRSSDTQYF. For the CDR3, the DNA is TGTGCCATCAGTGAGTCTAGGAGTTCAGATACGCAGTATTTT.

This clonotype is deemed medium-sized (0.01 to 0.1%). This beta chain is a stray sequence in a library constructed for alpha chains; its clone size is not meaningful. J is TRBJ2-1 and V is TRBV20-1; D is perhaps TRBD2 (5 bases). The length of the CDR3 is 11 residues. The germline gives CDR1 DFQATT, CDR2 SNEGSKA (reference sequence). V lost 1 base and J 8 bases, leaving 6 bases between the germline ends. In DNA, the CDR3 is TGCAGTGCTAGAGGAGGGTATGAGCAGTTCTTC. It yields the protein CSARGGYEQFF.

This clonotype was counted only a few times. Being off target in a library aimed at alpha chains, this beta chain has a size of little meaning. The chain joins TRBV7-9 to TRBJ2-3; 8 bases align to TRBD2. Germline loops: CDR1 SEHNR, CDR2 FQNEAQ (reference sequence). The CDR3 runs 16 residues. V lost 0 bases and J lost 7; bases outside the gene matches: 9. The CDR3 DNA follows: TGTGCCAGCAGCTTAGCGCTGGCGGGAGGAGAGCATACGCAGTATTTT. It specifies CASSLALAGGEHTQYF.

Many counts were recorded for this clonotype. With the library built for alpha chains, this beta chain is off target and its frequency is not meaningful. The chain is built from TRBV2 and TRBJ1-1, with 8 bases aligning to TRBD1. J was trimmed by 4 bases and V by 7 bases; bases with no gene match: 5. The CDR3 runs 13 residues. The germline V gene has CDR1 SNHLY and CDR2 FYNNEI. CDR3 loop: CASTQGEGTEAFF. In DNA form, the CDR3 reads TGTGCCAGCACACAGGGGGAGGGCACTGAAGCTTTCTTT.

This clonotype was picked up many times. This beta chain is a stray read from a library made for alpha chains; its abundance is not meaningful. This chain's CDR3 is CASSLGQQETQYF. The CDR3 region has the DNA TGTGCCAGCAGCTTAGGCCAGCAAGAGACCCAGTACTTC. The chain carries TRBV7-9 and TRBJ2-5; D not resolved. The CDR3 extends over 13 amino acids. Trimming stripped 1 base from V and 2 bases from J, with 5 bases between. Per germline, CDR1 SEHNR and CDR2 FQNEAQ (reference sequence). The variable domain in full, completed from reference TRBV7-9 and TRBJ2-5, reads DTGVSQNPRHKITKRGQNVTFRCDPISEHNRLYWYRQTLGQGPEFLTYFQNEAQLEKSRLLSDRFSAERPKGSFSTLEIQRTEQGDSAMYLCASSLGQQETQYFGPGTRLLVL.

This clonotype appeared many times. Compared with germline, one end of the junction differs, possibly owing to a read error. Because this beta chain is a stray read in a library intended to capture alpha chains, its abundance should not be given much weight. The chain employs TRBV20-1 and TRBJ2-1; 11 positions agree with TRBD2. CDR3 length: 14 residues. The germline gives CDR1 DFQATT, CDR2 SNEGSKA (reference sequence). The DNA for the CDR3 is TGCAGTGCTCTACCGGGACTAGCGGTTGATGAACAGTTCTTC. Protein: CSALPGLAVDEQFF.

This clonotype was detected many times. The size of this beta chain means little, since it is a stray read in a library made for alpha chains. This chain joins TRBV7-2 and TRBJ2-7, with 9 bases lining up with TRBD2. The V gene end was trimmed by 5 bases and the J gene end by 6 bases; junction bases not matched to a gene: 11. The CDR3 is 15 amino acids. Germline-derived CDR1 and CDR2 are SGHTA and FQGNSA. CDR3 amino acids: CASSRGGRAAGEQYF. CDR3 sequence (DNA): TGTGCCAGCAGCCGGGGCGGGAGGGCCGCGGGCGAGCAGTACTTC.

This clonotype showed up many times. Little can be read into the size of this beta chain, an off-target read in a library designed for alpha chains. V usage is TRBV2 and J usage is TRBJ1-1; D remains unclear. CDR3 length equals 12 residues. Germline V gene lookup returns CDR1 SNHLY and CDR2 FYNNEI. V lost 3 bases and J lost 1, with 3 bases in between. CDR3 protein: CASSDWNTEAFF. The CDR3 bases are TGTGCCAGCAGTGATTGGAACACTGAAGCTTTCTTT.

This clonotype was seen only a few times. This beta chain lies outside the target of a library built for alpha chains; its clone size means little. This sequence joins TRBV7-2 and TRBJ2-1, with 10 nucleotides matching TRBD1. The CDR3 covers 15 residues. Germline CDR1 and CDR2: SGHTA and FQGNSA. With 4 bases clipped from V and 8 bases from J, the junction kept 8 bases outside the gene matches. The CDR3 region is CASSSRTGGGHEQFF. The DNA of the CDR3 is TGTGCCAGCAGCTCCCGGACAGGGGGTGGTCATGAGCAGTTCTTC.

This clonotype was seen repeatedly, ten times or more. This beta chain is off target for a library built for alpha chains, so its abundance means little. The gene calls are TRBV5-1 and TRBJ2-7; 10 positions match TRBD1. Germline CDR1 SGHRS, CDR2 YFSETQ. V lost 3 bases to trimming and J lost 2 bases; unmatched junction nucleotides: 5. This CDR3 spans 15 amino acids. CDR3 sequence: CASSWGDRGAYEQYF. The CDR3 bases are TGCGCCAGCAGCTGGGGGGACAGGGGTGCCTACGAGCAGTACTTC.

By sample fraction, this clonotype is medium-sized (0.01 to 0.1%). This beta chain is an off-target read within a library intended for alpha chains, so its frequency means little. The J gene is TRBJ1-2, the V gene TRBV20-1; 10 bases fit TRBD1. The CDR3 sequence is 15 residues long. From germline, CDR1 is DFQATT and CDR2 SNEGSKA (reference sequence). V was pared by 0 bases and J by 5 bases, with 6 bases of the junction left unmatched. The CDR3 protein is CSARDALDRGYGYTF. Written as DNA, the CDR3 is TGCAGTGCTAGAGATGCCCTGGACAGGGGGTATGGCTACACCTTC.

Remarks on this clonotype: Since it is a stray read in a library aimed at alpha chains, this beta chain has a size that is not meaningful. The chain links TRBV2 to TRBJ1-1; D unclear. Germline CDR1 reads SNHLY; CDR2 reads FYNNEI. The CDR3 runs to 11 residues. Trimming took 4 bases from V and 7 from J, leaving 7 bases between them. The CDR3 sequence: CASSVYDEAFF. CDR3 in DNA: TGTGCCAGCAGTGTATATGATGAAGCTTTCTTT.

This clonotype was counted ten times or more. This beta chain is an unintended read in a library built for alpha chains; its size means little. V usage is TRBV6-5 and J usage is TRBJ2-1, with 10 bases that match TRBD2. The trim removed 8 bases at V and 2 bases at J, leaving 6 bases unmatched. The CDR3 runs to 15 residues. The germline V gene has CDR1 MNHEY and CDR2 SVGAGI. CDR3 amino acids: CASRLLAGPYNEQFF. CDR3 in DNA: TGTGCCAGCCGGCTACTAGCGGGGCCCTACAATGAGCAGTTCTTC.

As for this clonotype: This beta chain represents an off-target read in a library built for alpha chains; its size is of limited meaning. This chain joins TRBV4-3 and TRBJ2-2; 8 bases line up with TRBD1. CDR1 and CDR2 (germline): LGHNA, YSLEER. CDR3 size: 15 residues. V shed 0 bases, J shed 4 bases, and the junction held 1 base outside the gene matches. As DNA, the CDR3 is TGCGCCAGCAGCCAAGAGGACAGGGCCACCGGGGAGCTGTTTTTT. Residues: CASSQEDRATGELFF.

This clonotype has a count of ten or more. This beta chain is an off-target read within a library intended for alpha chains, so its frequency means little. The J gene is TRBJ2-1, the V gene TRBV18; 14 bases fit TRBD2. V gave up 3 bases and J gave up 7 bases; unmatched junction bases: 2. Per the germline V gene, CDR1 is KGHSH and CDR2 is LQKENI. The CDR3 covers 15 residues. CDR3 loop: CASSPGTSGSNEQFF. In DNA form, the CDR3 reads TGTGCCAGCTCACCCGGGACTAGCGGGAGTAATGAGCAGTTCTTC. The variable domain in full, with the rest retrieved from reference TRBV18 and TRBJ2-1, is NAGVMQNPRHLVRRRGQEARLRCSPMKGHSHVYWYRQLPEEGLKFMVYLQKENIIDESGMPKERFSAEFPKEGPSILRIQQVVRGDSAAYFCASSPGTSGSNEQFFGPGTRLTVL.

Many counts were recorded for this clonotype. This beta chain is an off-target read within a library intended for alpha chains, so its frequency means little. The gene calls are TRBV2 and TRBJ2-3; 8 positions agree with TRBD1. After removal of 3 bases from V and 2 bases from J, the junction contained 7 bases not matched to a gene. The V gene's germline CDR1 is SNHLY and CDR2 FYNNEI. There are 16 residues in the CDR3. The DNA for the CDR3 is TGTGCCAGCAGTGATCGGACAGGGTCCCACACAGATACGCAGTATTTT. It encodes CASSDRTGSHTDTQYF.